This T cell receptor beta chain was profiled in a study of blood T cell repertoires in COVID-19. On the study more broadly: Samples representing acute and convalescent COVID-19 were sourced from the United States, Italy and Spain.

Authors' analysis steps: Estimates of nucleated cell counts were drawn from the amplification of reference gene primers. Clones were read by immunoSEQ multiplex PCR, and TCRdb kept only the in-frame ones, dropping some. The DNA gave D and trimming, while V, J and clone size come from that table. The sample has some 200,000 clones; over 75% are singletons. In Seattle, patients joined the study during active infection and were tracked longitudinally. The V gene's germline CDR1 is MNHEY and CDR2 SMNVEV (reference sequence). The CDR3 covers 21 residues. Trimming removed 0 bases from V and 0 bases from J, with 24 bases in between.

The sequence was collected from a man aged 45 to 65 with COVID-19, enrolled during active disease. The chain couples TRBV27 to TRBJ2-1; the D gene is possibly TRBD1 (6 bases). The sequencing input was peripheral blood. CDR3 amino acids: CASSLSESRGLGPSSYNEQFF. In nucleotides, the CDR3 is TGTGCCAGCAGTTTATCCGAGAGCAGGGGATTGGGACCCAGCTCCTACAATGAGCAGTTCTTC.